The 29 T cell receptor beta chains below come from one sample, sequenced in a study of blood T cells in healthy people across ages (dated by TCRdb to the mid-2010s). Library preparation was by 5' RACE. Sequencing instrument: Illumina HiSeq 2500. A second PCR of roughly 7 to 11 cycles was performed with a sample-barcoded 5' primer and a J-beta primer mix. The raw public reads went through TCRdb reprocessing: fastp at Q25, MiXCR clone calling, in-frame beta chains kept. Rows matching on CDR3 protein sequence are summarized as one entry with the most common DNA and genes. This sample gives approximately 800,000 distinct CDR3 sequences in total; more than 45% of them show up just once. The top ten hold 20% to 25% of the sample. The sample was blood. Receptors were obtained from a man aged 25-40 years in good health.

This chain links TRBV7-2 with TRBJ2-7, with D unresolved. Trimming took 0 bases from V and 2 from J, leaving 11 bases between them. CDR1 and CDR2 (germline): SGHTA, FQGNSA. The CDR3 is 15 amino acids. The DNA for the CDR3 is TGTGCCAGCAGCTTAGCCGTAGGCCAAGCCTACGAGCAGTACTTC. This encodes CASSLAVGQAYEQYF.

The CDR3 nucleotides read TGTGCCAGCTCACTAGGGGACAGGTCGGACGCTTTCTTT. Its translation is CASSLGDRSDAFF. The rearrangement uses TRBV18 and TRBJ1-1; 8 bases agree with TRBD1. CDR1 and CDR2 from the germline V gene are KGHSH and LQKENI. This CDR3 is 13 amino acids long. Trimming at V came to 4 bases and at J to 11 bases, leaving 9 bases not matched to a gene.

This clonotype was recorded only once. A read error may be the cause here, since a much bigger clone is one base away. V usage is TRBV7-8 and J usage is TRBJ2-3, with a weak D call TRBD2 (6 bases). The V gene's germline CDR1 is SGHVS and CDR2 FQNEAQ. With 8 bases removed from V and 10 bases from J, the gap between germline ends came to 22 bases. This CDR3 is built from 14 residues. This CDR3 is CASQEDGTGGAQYF. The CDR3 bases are TGTGCCAGCCAAGAGGACGGAACAGGCGGGGCGCAGTATTTT.

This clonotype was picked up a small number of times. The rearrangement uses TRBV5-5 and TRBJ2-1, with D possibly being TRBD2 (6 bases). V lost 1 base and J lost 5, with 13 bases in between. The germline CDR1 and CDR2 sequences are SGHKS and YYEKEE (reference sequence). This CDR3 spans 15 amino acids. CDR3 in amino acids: CASSLSEGRNNEQFF. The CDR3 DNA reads TGTGCCAGCAGCTTGTCGGAGGGGAGGAACAATGAGCAGTTCTTC.

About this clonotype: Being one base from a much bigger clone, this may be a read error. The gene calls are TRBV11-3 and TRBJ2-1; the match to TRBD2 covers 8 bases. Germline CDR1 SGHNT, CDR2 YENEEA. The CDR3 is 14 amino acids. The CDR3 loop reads CASSLGLVDKEQFF. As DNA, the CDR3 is TGTGCCAGCAGCTTGGGACTAGTAGACAAGGAGCAGTTCTTC.

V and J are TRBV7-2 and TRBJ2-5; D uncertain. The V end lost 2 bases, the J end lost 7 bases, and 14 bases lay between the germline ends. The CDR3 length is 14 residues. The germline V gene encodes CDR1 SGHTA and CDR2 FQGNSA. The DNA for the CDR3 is TGTGCCAGCAGCTTATCATCTGGGTCGCGGACCCAGTACTTC. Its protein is CASSLSSGSRTQYF.

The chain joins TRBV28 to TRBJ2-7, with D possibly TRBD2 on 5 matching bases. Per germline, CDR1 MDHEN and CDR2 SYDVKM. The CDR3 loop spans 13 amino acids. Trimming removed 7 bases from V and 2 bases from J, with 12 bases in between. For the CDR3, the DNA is TGTGCCAGCAAGACGACCGGGACCTACGAGCAGTACTTC. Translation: CASKTTGTYEQYF.

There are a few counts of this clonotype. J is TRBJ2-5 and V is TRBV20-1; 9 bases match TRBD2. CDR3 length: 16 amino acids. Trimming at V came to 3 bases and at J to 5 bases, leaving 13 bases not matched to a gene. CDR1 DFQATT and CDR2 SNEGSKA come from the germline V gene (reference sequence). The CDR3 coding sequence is TGCAGTGCTAGCTTGATAGCGGGGGTTCCGGGGGAGACCCAGTACTTC. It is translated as CSASLIAGVPGETQYF.

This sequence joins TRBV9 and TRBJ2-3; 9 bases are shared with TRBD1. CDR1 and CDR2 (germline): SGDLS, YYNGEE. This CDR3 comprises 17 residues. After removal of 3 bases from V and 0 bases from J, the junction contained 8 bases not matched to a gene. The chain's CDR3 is CASSEGTGQGSTDTQYF. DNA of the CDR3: TGTGCCAGCAGCGAAGGGACGGGACAGGGAAGCACAGATACGCAGTATTTT. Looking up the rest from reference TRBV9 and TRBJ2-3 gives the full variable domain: DSGVTQTPKHLITATGQRVTLRCSPRSGDLSVYWYQQSLDQGLQFLIQYYNGEERAKGNILERFSAQQFPDLHSELNLSSLELGDSALYFCASSEGTGQGSTDTQYFGPGTRLTVL.

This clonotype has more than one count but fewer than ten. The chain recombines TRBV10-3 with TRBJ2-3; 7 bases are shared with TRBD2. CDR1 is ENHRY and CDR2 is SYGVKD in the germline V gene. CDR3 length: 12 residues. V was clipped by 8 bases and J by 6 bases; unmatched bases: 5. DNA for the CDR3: TGTGCCATCCGCGGGAGCCGCGATACGCAGTATTTT. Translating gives CAIRGSRDTQYF.

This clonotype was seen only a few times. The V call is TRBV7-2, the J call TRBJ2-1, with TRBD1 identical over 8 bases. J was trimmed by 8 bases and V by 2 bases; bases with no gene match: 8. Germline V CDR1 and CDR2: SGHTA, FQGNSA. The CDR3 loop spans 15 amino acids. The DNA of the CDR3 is TGTGCCAGCAGCTTATTCACAGGGGGTTCATATGAGCAGTTCTTC. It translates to CASSLFTGGSYEQFF.

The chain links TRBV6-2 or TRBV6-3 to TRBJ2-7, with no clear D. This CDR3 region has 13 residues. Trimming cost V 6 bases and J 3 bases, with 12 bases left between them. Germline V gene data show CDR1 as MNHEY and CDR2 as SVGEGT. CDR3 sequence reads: CASSQNPIYEQYF. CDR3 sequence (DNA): TGTGCCAGCAGCCAAAACCCCATCTACGAGCAGTACTTC.

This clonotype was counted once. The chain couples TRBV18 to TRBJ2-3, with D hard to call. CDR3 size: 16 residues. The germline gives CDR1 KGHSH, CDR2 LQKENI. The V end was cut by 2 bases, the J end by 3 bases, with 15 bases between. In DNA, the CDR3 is TGTGCCAGCTCACCATCGACTCAGTATGGGACAGATACGCAGTATTTT. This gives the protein CASSPSTQYGTDTQYF.

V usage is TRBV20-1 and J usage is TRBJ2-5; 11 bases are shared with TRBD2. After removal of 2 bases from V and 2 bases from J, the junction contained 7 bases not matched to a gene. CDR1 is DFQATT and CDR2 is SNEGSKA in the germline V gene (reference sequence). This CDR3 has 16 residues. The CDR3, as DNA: TGCAGTGCTAGAAAAGGGACTAGCGGTCCACAAGAGACCCAGTACTTC. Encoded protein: CSARKGTSGPQETQYF.

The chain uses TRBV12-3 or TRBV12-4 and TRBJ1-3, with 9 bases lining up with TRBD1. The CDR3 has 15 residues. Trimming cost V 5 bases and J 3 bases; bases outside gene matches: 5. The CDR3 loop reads CASSLGQGSGNTIYF. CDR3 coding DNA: TGTGCCAGCAGTCTCGGACAGGGGAGTGGAAACACCATATATTTT.

The CDR3 sequence: CASSYSSSLGQETQYF. The CDR3 DNA reads TGTGCCAGCAGTTACTCGAGCAGCCTAGGGCAAGAGACCCAGTACTTC. V gene TRBV6-5 combines with J gene TRBJ2-5; D is unclear. The CDR3 runs 16 residues. Germline-derived CDR1 and CDR2 are MNHEY and SVGAGI. V gave up 0 bases and J gave up 2 bases, with 13 bases separating them.

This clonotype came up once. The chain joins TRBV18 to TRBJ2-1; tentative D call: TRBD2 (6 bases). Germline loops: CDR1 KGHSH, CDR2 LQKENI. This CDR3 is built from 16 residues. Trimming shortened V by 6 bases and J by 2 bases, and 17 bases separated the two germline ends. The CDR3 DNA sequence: TGTGCCAGCTCCCCCGGAGGGACCCCACCCTACAATGAGCAGTTCTTC. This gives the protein CASSPGGTPPYNEQFF.

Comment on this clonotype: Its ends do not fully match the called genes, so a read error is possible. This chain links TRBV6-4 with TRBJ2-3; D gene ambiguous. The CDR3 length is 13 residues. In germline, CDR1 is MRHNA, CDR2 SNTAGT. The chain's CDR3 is CANSERDTDTQYF. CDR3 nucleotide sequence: TGTGCCAACAGTGAAAGGGATACAGATACGCAGTATTTT.

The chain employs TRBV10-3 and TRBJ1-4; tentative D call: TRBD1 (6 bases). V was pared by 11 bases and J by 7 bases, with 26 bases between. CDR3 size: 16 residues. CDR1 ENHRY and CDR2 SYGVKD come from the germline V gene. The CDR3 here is CAPGPPHTGLGEKLFF. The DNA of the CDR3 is TGTGCCCCCGGCCCGCCCCACACAGGGCTAGGTGAAAAACTGTTTTTT.

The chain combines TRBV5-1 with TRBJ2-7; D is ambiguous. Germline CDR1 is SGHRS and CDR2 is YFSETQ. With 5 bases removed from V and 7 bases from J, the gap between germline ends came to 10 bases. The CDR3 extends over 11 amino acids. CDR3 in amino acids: CASRQLEEQYF. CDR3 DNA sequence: TGCGCCAGCAGGCAGCTGGAAGAGCAGTACTTC.

The CDR3 region has the DNA TGTGCCAGCAGCTTTAGTACTAAGGAGACCCAGTACTTC. Protein product: CASSFSTKETQYF. J is TRBJ2-7 and V is TRBV7-2; no clear D. The J call may be in error: the DNA end matches TRBJ2-5 better. Germline loops: CDR1 SGHTA, CDR2 FQGNSA. The CDR3 spans 13 residues.

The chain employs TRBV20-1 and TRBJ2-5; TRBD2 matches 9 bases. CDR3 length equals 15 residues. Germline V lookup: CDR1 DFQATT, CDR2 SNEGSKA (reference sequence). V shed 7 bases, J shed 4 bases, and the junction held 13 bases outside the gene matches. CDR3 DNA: TGCAGTGAAAGAAAAGCGGGAGGAATGGGAGAGACCCAGTACTTC. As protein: CSERKAGGMGETQYF.

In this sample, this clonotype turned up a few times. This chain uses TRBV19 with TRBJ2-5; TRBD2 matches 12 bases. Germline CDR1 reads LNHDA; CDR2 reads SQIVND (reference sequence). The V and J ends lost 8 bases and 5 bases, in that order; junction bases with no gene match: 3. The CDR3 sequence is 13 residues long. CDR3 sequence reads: CASRLAGDETQYF. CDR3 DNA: TGTGCCAGTCGACTAGCGGGGGATGAGACCCAGTACTTC.

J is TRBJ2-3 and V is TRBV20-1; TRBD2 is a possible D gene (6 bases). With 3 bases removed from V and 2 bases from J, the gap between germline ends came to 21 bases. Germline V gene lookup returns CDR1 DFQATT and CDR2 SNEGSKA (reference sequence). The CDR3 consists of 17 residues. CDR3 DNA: TGCAGTGCTAGTGGCCGGCGGGATGGGATCCTCACAGATACGCAGTATTTT. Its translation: CSASGRRDGILTDTQYF.

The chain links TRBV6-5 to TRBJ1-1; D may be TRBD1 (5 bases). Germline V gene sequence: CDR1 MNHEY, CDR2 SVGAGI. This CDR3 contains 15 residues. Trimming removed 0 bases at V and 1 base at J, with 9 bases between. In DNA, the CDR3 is TGTGCCAGCAGTTACTCCTTCGGGGGGAACACTGAAGCTTTCTTT. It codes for CASSYSFGGNTEAFF.

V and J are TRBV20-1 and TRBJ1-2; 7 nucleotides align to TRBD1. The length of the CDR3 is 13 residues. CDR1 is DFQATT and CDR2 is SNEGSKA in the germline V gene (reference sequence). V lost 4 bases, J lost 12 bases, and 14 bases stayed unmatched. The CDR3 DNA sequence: TGCAGTGCTACAGCACCCACCCGACAGGGTCACACCTTC. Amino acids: CSATAPTRQGHTF.

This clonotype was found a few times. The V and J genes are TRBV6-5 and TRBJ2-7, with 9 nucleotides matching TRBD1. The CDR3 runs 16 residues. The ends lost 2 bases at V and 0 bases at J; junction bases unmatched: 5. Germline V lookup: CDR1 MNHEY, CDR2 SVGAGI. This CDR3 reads CASSYRTGVSSYEQYF. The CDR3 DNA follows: TGTGCCAGCAGTTACCGGACAGGGGTTAGCTCCTACGAGCAGTACTTC.

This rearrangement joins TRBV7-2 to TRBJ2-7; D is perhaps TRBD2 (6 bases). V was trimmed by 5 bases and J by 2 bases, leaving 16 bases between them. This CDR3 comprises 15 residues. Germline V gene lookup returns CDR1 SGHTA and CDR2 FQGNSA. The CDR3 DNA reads TGTGCCAGCAGCCCACTGTGGGACTCCACCTACGAGCAGTACTTC. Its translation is CASSPLWDSTYEQYF. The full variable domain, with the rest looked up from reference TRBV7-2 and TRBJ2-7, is GAGVSQSPSNKVTEKGKDVELRCDPISGHTALYWYRQSLGQGLEFLIYFQGNSAPDKSGLPSDRFSAERTGGSVSTLTIQRTQQEDSAVYLCASSPLWDSTYEQYFGPGTRLTVT.

CDR3 in DNA: TGCAGTGCTAGGCCTACGGGGGAGCCGTCTTGGGATGAGCAGTTCTTC. As protein: CSARPTGEPSWDEQFF. This chain uses TRBV20-1 with TRBJ2-1; maybe TRBD2 (6 bases). CDR1 and CDR2 (germline): DFQATT, SNEGSKA (reference sequence). The CDR3 runs to 16 residues. Trimming cost V 3 bases and J 8 bases, with 23 bases left between them.